What follows are 25 T cell receptor beta chains derived from one specimen sequenced in a study of blood T cell repertoires in COVID-19. The data were produced by immunoSEQ multiplex PCR, yet TCRdb's version contains in-frame clones alone and is incomplete. The data contain about 270,000 clones, more than 75% of them singletons. The sample comprised peripheral blood. All receptors come from a man aged 35 to 55 who had recovered from COVID-19.

The CDR3 loop reads CASRTGNNSPLHF. DNA for the CDR3: TGTGCCAGCAGGACAGGGAATAATTCACCCCTCCACTTT. The rearrangement links TRBV12-3 or TRBV12-4 to TRBJ1-6, with TRBD1 matching 7 bases. V shed 6 bases and J 5 bases; nucleotides not matched to a gene: 1. The CDR3 runs 13 residues.

The V and J genes are TRBV15 and TRBJ2-7; 7 nucleotides agree with TRBD1. V shed 3 bases, J shed 0 bases, and the junction held 2 bases outside the gene matches. The CDR3 consists of 14 residues. Looked up from germline, CDR1 is LNHNV and CDR2 is YYDKDF (reference sequence). This chain's CDR3 is CATSSRDSSYEQYF. In nucleotides, the CDR3 is TGTGCCACCAGCAGCCGGGACAGCTCCTACGAGCAGTACTTC.

The rearrangement joins TRBV9 to TRBJ2-1; 9 bases match TRBD2. The CDR3 runs 15 residues. Germline CDR1 is SGDLS and CDR2 is YYNGEE. After removal of 1 base from V and 5 bases from J, the junction contained 4 bases not matched to a gene. Here the CDR3 DNA reads TGTGCCAGCAGCGTAAGCGGGAGGTTCCACAATGAGCAGTTCTTC. Protein product: CASSVSGRFHNEQFF.

V is TRBV6-1 and J is TRBJ1-6; TRBD1 might be the D (5 bases). CDR3 length: 14 amino acids. The V and J ends lost 0 bases and 10 bases respectively, with 10 bases between them. The germline CDR1 and CDR2 sequences are MNHNS and SASEGT. DNA for the CDR3: TGTGCCAGCAGTGAAGCTTACAGGCGGTCACCCCTCCACTTT. It yields the protein CASSEAYRRSPLHF.

CDR3 bases: TGTGCCAGCAGTGCCGTAGCGGGAGGGCCCTCGAATGAGCAGTTCTTC. Residues: CASSAVAGGPSNEQFF. The chain employs TRBV2 and TRBJ2-1; the match to TRBD2 covers 11 bases. Trimming removed 4 bases from V and 7 bases from J; junction bases left unmatched: 9. This CDR3 spans 16 amino acids. Germline CDR1 and CDR2: SNHLY and FYNNEI.

The chain uses TRBV7-6 and TRBJ2-5; D ambiguous. In germline, CDR1 is SGHVS, CDR2 FNYEAQ. This CDR3 contains 13 residues. Trimming removed 6 bases from V and 2 bases from J, with 10 bases in between. CDR3 DNA: TGTGCCAGCAGACCCCCCCTACAAGAGACCCAGTACTTC. Translated: CASRPPLQETQYF.

The rearrangement links TRBV5-1 to TRBJ2-3, with 9 bases aligning to TRBD2. Germline V gives CDR1 SGHRS, CDR2 YFSETQ. V dropped 0 bases and J dropped 1; count of bases not matched to a gene: 3. CDR3 length: 16 residues. The CDR3 loop reads CASSLGTSVGTDTQYF. CDR3 DNA: TGCGCCAGCAGCTTGGGGACTAGCGTTGGCACAGATACGCAGTATTTT.

Only one count was recorded for this clone. V and J are TRBV7-9 and TRBJ2-2; no clear D. The germline V gene has CDR1 SEHNR and CDR2 FQNEAQ (reference sequence). The germline V and J ends were trimmed by 1 base and 3 bases, with 6 bases remaining between them. This CDR3 is built from 14 residues. In DNA, the CDR3 is TGTGCCAGCAGCTTAGGGCTAGACACCGGGGAGCTGTTTTTT. Amino acid sequence: CASSLGLDTGELFF.

This clone was picked up a small number of times. The chain uses TRBV7-9 and TRBJ1-5; perhaps TRBD1 as D (6 bases). This CDR3 is built from 12 residues. Germline values: CDR1 SEHNR, CDR2 FQNEAQ (reference sequence). The V end was cut by 6 bases, the J end by 7 bases, with 10 bases between. CDR3 DNA: TGTGCCAGCAGTTTCCAGGGGCAGCCCCAGCATTTT. Its translation is CASSFQGQPQHF.

This sequence joins TRBV4-1 and TRBJ2-1; TRBD2 matches at 9 bases. V lost 7 bases to trimming and J lost 8 bases; unmatched junction nucleotides: 6. The CDR3 sequence is 13 residues long. Per germline, CDR1 MGHRA and CDR2 YSYEKL. CDR3 DNA sequence: TGCGCCAGCACGGGACTAGCAGGACATGAGCAGTTCTTC. It yields the protein CASTGLAGHEQFF.

The rearrangement links TRBV29-1 to TRBJ2-1; 7 bases match TRBD2. Germline-derived CDR1 and CDR2 are SQVTM and ANQGSEA. This CDR3 has 14 amino acids. V gave up 5 bases and J gave up 4 bases; unmatched junction bases: 8. CDR3 sequence reads: CSVLGRGEYNEQFF. The CDR3 nucleotides are TGCAGCGTTCTTGGTCGGGGGGAGTACAATGAGCAGTTCTTC.

The chain is built from TRBV18 and TRBJ2-1; TRBD1 matches 11 bases. V gave up 5 bases and J gave up 9 bases; unmatched junction bases: 9. Germline CDR1 is KGHSH and CDR2 is LQKENI. CDR3 length: 15 residues. This CDR3 is CASSEGQGARGEQFF. In nucleotides, the CDR3 is TGTGCCAGCTCAGAAGGACAGGGGGCGCGAGGTGAGCAGTTCTTC.

This clone was found once. The chain has TRBV7-7 and TRBJ2-3, with 8 bases aligning to TRBD2. Trimming removed 5 bases from V and 1 base from J; junction bases left unmatched: 8. Per the germline V gene, CDR1 is SSHAT and CDR2 is FNYEAQ (reference sequence). The CDR3 has 16 residues. In DNA, the CDR3 is TGTGCCAGCAGCCCCGGGGCGGGGGGAGGCACAGATACGCAGTATTTT. It yields the protein CASSPGAGGGTDTQYF. Full variable domain (outside the CDR3, taken from reference TRBV7-7 and TRBJ2-3): GAGVSQSPRYKVTKRGQDVTLRCDPISSHATLYWYQQALGQGPEFLTYFNYEAQPDKSGLPSDRFSAERPEGSISTLTIQRTEQRDSAMYRCASSPGAGGGTDTQYFGPGTRLTVL.

The CDR3: CASRGPGQVADTQYF. For the CDR3, the DNA is TGTGCCAGCAGGGGGCCAGGGCAGGTGGCAGATACGCAGTATTTT. The genes are TRBV25-1 and TRBJ2-3, with D perhaps TRBD1 (5 bases). Germline values: CDR1 MGHDK, CDR2 SYGVNS. The CDR3 spans 15 residues. V shed 6 bases and J shed 4 bases, with 17 bases lying between them. The full variable domain, its missing parts supplied by reference TRBV25-1 and TRBJ2-3, is EADIYQTPRYLVIGTGKKITLECSQTMGHDKMYWYQQDPGMELHLIHYSYGVNSTEKGDLSSESTVSRIRTEHFPLTLESARPSHTSQYLCASRGPGQVADTQYFGPGTRLTVL.

The V and J genes are TRBV12-3 or TRBV12-4 and TRBJ2-1, with D unresolved. Trimming shortened V by 4 bases and J by 5 bases, and 9 bases separated the two germline ends. The CDR3 contains 13 residues. The CDR3 coding sequence is TGTGCCAGCAGTTCCTTGACAAACAATGAGCAGTTCTTC. Protein sequence: CASSSLTNNEQFF.

This clone was observed a handful of times. The chain is built from TRBV4-1 and TRBJ2-7; 13 nucleotides align to TRBD2. Trimming at V came to 1 base and at J to 3 bases, leaving 9 bases not matched to a gene. Per germline, CDR1 MGHRA and CDR2 YSYEKL. CDR3 size: 18 residues. CDR3 nucleotides: TGCGCCAGCAGCCAAGGACTAGCGGGGGGATCCAGGGACTACGAGCAGTACTTC. This codes for CASSQGLAGGSRDYEQYF.

The chain uses TRBV9 and TRBJ2-1; no clear D gene. The CDR3 loop spans 13 amino acids. CDR1 and CDR2 (germline): SGDLS, YYNGEE. Trimming stripped 2 bases from V and 5 bases from J, with 8 bases between. The CDR3: CASSVGSNNEQFF. DNA for the CDR3: TGTGCCAGCAGCGTTGGCAGTAACAATGAGCAGTTCTTC.

J is TRBJ2-7 and V is TRBV9; 9 bases match TRBD1. In germline, CDR1 is SGDLS, CDR2 YYNGEE. The CDR3 covers 16 residues. The ends lost 4 bases at V and 2 bases at J; junction bases unmatched: 10. The CDR3 protein is CASSPWRTGVTYEQYF. As DNA, the CDR3 is TGTGCCAGCAGCCCGTGGCGGACAGGGGTTACCTACGAGCAGTACTTC.

This chain joins TRBV4-3 and TRBJ2-5, with 7 bases fitting TRBD1. With 1 base clipped from V and 7 bases from J, the junction kept 3 bases outside the gene matches. This CDR3 contains 13 residues. Germline V gene lookup returns CDR1 LGHNA and CDR2 YSLEER. The CDR3 nucleotides read TGCGCCAGCAGCCAAGTGCCAGGGGGGACCCAGTACTTC. This sequence encodes CASSQVPGGTQYF.

The chain carries TRBV21-1 and TRBJ2-5; the listed D gene, TRBD2, was not tested against the DNA. TRBV21-1 is a pseudogene. The CDR3 has 17 residues. The CDR3 protein is CASSKMEGLGTPETQYF. The CDR3, as DNA: TGTGCCAGCAGCAAGATGGAGGGACTAGGGACCCCAGAGACCCAGTACTTC.

This clone was seen only once. The chain links TRBV15 to TRBJ1-2; D might be TRBD1 (6 bases). V lost 3 bases and J lost 0, with 11 bases in between. This CDR3 has 15 residues. Germline assignment: CDR1 LNHNV and CDR2 YYDKDF (reference sequence). The CDR3 DNA is TGTGCCACCAGCAGGATGGACAGCCCTAACTATGGCTACACCTTC. Amino acids: CATSRMDSPNYGYTF. Variable domain in full (rest from reference TRBV15 and TRBJ1-2): DAMVIQNPRYQVTQFGKPVTLSCSQTLNHNVMYWYQQKSSQAPKLLFHYYDKDFNNEADTPDNFQSRRPNTSFCFLDIRSPGLGDTAMYLCATSRMDSPNYGYTFGSGTRLTVV.

The V gene is TRBV20-1, the J gene TRBJ1-2, with a weak D call TRBD1 (6 bases). Germline V gene data show CDR1 as DFQATT and CDR2 as SNEGSKA (reference sequence). Trimming left V 3 bases short and J 5 bases short, with 10 bases between. CDR3 length: 12 residues. The CDR3 region is CSASEDSYGYTF. Written as DNA, the CDR3 is TGCAGTGCTAGTGAGGACAGTTATGGCTACACCTTC.

Details on this clone: One junction end does not reproduce the germline sequence, and a read error may be involved. The V call is TRBV4-3, the J call TRBJ2-1, with 7 bases matching TRBD2. Germline lookup yields CDR1 LGHNA and CDR2 YSLEER. This CDR3 has 16 residues. Here the CDR3 reads CASSKDLAALYNEQFF. The CDR3 DNA sequence: TGCGCCAGCAGCAAAGACCTAGCGGCGTTGTACAATGAGCAGTTCTTC.

This clone has only a few counts. The V call is TRBV7-2, the J call TRBJ2-3; no firm D call. The CDR3 spans 13 residues. In germline, CDR1 is SGHTA, CDR2 FQGNSA. V was pared by 0 bases and J by 5 bases, with 6 bases between. CDR3 loop: CASSLAFRDTQYF. The DNA for the CDR3 is TGTGCCAGCAGCTTAGCCTTTCGAGATACGCAGTATTTT.

The gene calls are TRBV6-5 and TRBJ2-7, with D maybe TRBD2 (6 bases). V lost 2 bases and J lost 0, with 14 bases in between. The germline V gene encodes CDR1 MNHEY and CDR2 SVGAGI. The CDR3 consists of 16 residues. The CDR3 nucleotides are TGTGCCAGCAGTTACGACGGCGGGACGAGCTCCTACGAGCAGTACTTC. Translation: CASSYDGGTSSYEQYF.